This paragraph covers one T cell receptor beta chain sequence. The source of the sample is a study of blood T cell repertoires in COVID-19. Background on the study: PBMCs, B-cell-depleted T cells, or T cells provided the cDNA or gDNA that made up the material.

The table came from immunoSEQ multiplex PCR; TCRdb's copy has only in-frame clones and leaves some out. The table includes about 99,000 clones, approximately 84% detected once. This CDR3 contains 21 residues. Trimming at V came to 3 bases and at J to 0 bases, leaving 17 bases not matched to a gene. Germline V lookup: CDR1 LGHDT, CDR2 YNNKEL (reference sequence). Sequencing input: peripheral blood. This chain uses TRBV3-1 (or the pseudogene TRBV3-2) with TRBJ2-6; 7 bases line up with TRBD1. The source is a man aged 60-69 years with acute or convalescent COVID-19. As DNA, the CDR3 is TGTGCCAGCAGCCAGGATCAATTTTACGGACAGGCCGACTCTGGGGCCAACGTCCTGACTTTC. Its protein is CASSQDQFYGQADSGANVLTF.